This T cell receptor beta chain was sequenced for a study of identical twins. The germline V gene has CDR1 MDHEN and CDR2 SYDVKM. V gave up 5 bases and J gave up 4 bases; unmatched junction bases: 9. The CDR3 totals 17 residues. TCRdb redid the calling of the 5' RACE reads with MiXCR, one entry per CDR3 protein. Seen here are 500,000 to 700,000 distinct CDR3 sequences, 7.1% observed once, and the top ten hold approximately 1.5%. These data are also associated with another study on yellow fever vaccine responses in identical twins.

The specimen sequenced was PBMCs. The receptor comes from a woman aged 18-29 years in good health. The chain employs TRBV28 and TRBJ1-6; TRBD1 matches 9 bases. CDR3 sequence (DNA): TGTGCCAGCAGTCAAATGGCCGGGACAGGGTATAATTCACCCCTCCACTTT. Amino acid sequence: CASSQMAGTGYNSPLHF.